One sample yielded the 23 T cell receptor beta chains listed below, sequenced in a study of regulatory T cells in long-lasting Graves disease. Documented time point: persistent/refractory GD, antithyroid drugs over 5 years with positive TRAb. The TCR library was prepared using RNA isolated from PBMCs. Investigators prepared the TCR beta libraries by applying iRepertoire HTBI primers and Arm-PCR of CDR3 regions. Each CDR3 protein is one row after TCRdb ran MiXCR on the multiplex PCR reads. This sample yields over 450,000 distinct CDR3 sequences, of which under 25% are seen a single time; around 7% belongs to the top ten. Here the sequenced sample was peripheral blood mononuclear cells (PBMCs), taken when the disease was refractory, from a patient treated with antithyroid drugs. The receptors derive from a female donor with Graves disease.

The sample holds many counts of this clonotype. The chain recombines TRBV12-3 or TRBV12-4 with TRBJ1-6; D gene unclear. The CDR3 extends over 12 amino acids. With 1 base removed from V and 10 bases from J, the gap between germline ends came to 5 bases. CDR3 sequence: CASSLVGSPLHF. The DNA for the CDR3 is TGTGCCAGCAGTTTAGTTGGGTCACCCCTCCACTTT.

The chain combines TRBV24-1 with TRBJ2-5, with 8 positions matching TRBD2. Looked up from germline, CDR1 is KGHDR and CDR2 is SFDVKD. The CDR3 contains 17 residues. Losses at the gene ends were 4 bases for V and 5 bases for J; bases not matched to a gene: 14. CDR3 residues: CATSENLGRGVGETQYF. CDR3 bases: TGTGCCACCAGTGAAAATCTCGGGAGGGGTGTTGGGGAGACCCAGTACTTC.

This sequence joins TRBV9 and TRBJ2-2; 7 bases map to TRBD1. The V and J ends lost 4 bases and 0 bases, in that order; junction bases with no gene match: 6. CDR1 and CDR2 from the germline V gene are SGDLS and YYNGEE. The CDR3 length is 16 residues. The CDR3 spells CASSQTGAANTGELFF. CDR3 coding DNA: TGTGCCAGCAGCCAAACAGGGGCCGCGAACACCGGGGAGCTGTTTTTT. Combining the CDR3 with reference TRBV9 and TRBJ2-2 gives the whole variable domain DSGVTQTPKHLITATGQRVTLRCSPRSGDLSVYWYQQSLDQGLQFLIQYYNGEERAKGNILERFSAQQFPDLHSELNLSSLELGDSALYFCASSQTGAANTGELFFGEGSRLTVL.

The V gene is TRBV5-6, the J gene TRBJ2-5, with D perhaps assigned TRBD1 or TRBD2 (6 bases each). Germline V gene sequence: CDR1 SGHDT, CDR2 YYEEEE. This CDR3 comprises 18 residues. V was cut by 0 bases and J by 5 bases, with 23 bases left in between. This CDR3 reads CASSLADGGGVRVETQYF. The CDR3 nucleotides are TGTGCCAGCAGCTTGGCGGACGGGGGCGGGGTCAGGGTTGAGACCCAGTACTTC.

This clonotype was observed at least ten times. The rearrangement uses TRBV28 and TRBJ1-6; the D gene is possibly TRBD1 (5 bases). Trimming took off 8 bases at V and 5 bases at J, with 10 bases between the two ends. Germline loops: CDR1 MDHEN, CDR2 SYDVKM. The CDR3 is made up of 13 amino acids. The chain's CDR3 is CASGQGNNSPLHF. Here the CDR3 DNA reads TGTGCCAGCGGCCAGGGAAATAATTCACCCCTCCACTTT.

This clonotype was counted between two and nine times. The chain combines TRBV7-2 with TRBJ1-1; TRBD1 agrees at 7 bases. The germline V gene encodes CDR1 SGHTA and CDR2 FQGNSA. The V gene end was trimmed by 5 bases and the J gene end by 3 bases; junction bases not matched to a gene: 3. The CDR3 contains 13 residues. CDR3 protein: CASSHDRDTEAFF. The CDR3 coding sequence is TGTGCCAGCAGCCACGACAGGGACACTGAAGCTTTCTTT.

The chain carries TRBV10-3 and TRBJ2-7; D is perhaps TRBD2 (6 bases). The CDR3 is 14 amino acids. Trimming pared 7 bases from V and 4 bases from J, leaving 17 bases between. Per the germline V gene, CDR1 is ENHRY and CDR2 is SYGVKD. CDR3 region: CAITDAGISYEQYF. The CDR3 nucleotides read TGTGCCATCACCGATGCGGGGATTTCTTACGAGCAGTACTTC.

The V gene is TRBV20-1, the J gene TRBJ2-2, with 7 bases aligning to TRBD2. Germline trimming cut 6 bases from V and 1 base from J; bases unmatched to any gene: 5. This CDR3 is built from 14 residues. Germline values: CDR1 DFQATT, CDR2 SNEGSKA (reference sequence). The CDR3 reads CSAKTSRNTGELFF. Here the CDR3 DNA reads TGCAGTGCGAAGACTAGCAGGAACACCGGGGAGCTGTTTTTT.

This chain links TRBV29-1 with TRBJ1-5; the match to TRBD1 covers 8 bases. Trimming removed 6 bases from V and 2 bases from J; junction bases left unmatched: 3. CDR3 length: 13 amino acids. Germline V lookup: CDR1 SQVTM, CDR2 ANQGSEA. CDR3 residues: CSVTTGGNQPQHF. The DNA of the CDR3 is TGCAGCGTCACGACAGGGGGCAATCAGCCCCAGCATTTT.

This chain links TRBV5-1 with TRBJ2-7; 8 nucleotides align to TRBD2. J lost 2 bases, V lost 0 bases, and 4 bases had no gene match. This CDR3 contains 15 residues. The germline CDR1 and CDR2 sequences are SGHRS and YFSETQ. In DNA, the CDR3 is TGCGCCAGCAGCTTGGATTTTAGCGGGGCCTACGAGCAGTACTTC. Translated, it gives CASSLDFSGAYEQYF.

This clonotype was counted ten times or more. V and J are TRBV19 and TRBJ1-2; TRBD1 is a possible D gene (6 bases). Trimming took 10 bases from V and 3 from J, leaving 15 bases between them. The CDR3 loop spans 13 amino acids. Per the germline V gene, CDR1 is LNHDA and CDR2 is SQIVND (reference sequence). This CDR3 is CATRRGFDYGYTF. The CDR3 nucleotides read TGTGCCACTAGGAGGGGGTTTGACTATGGCTACACCTTC. The complete variable domain, with remaining parts taken from reference TRBV19 and TRBJ1-2, reads DGGITQSPKYLFRKEGQNVTLSCEQNLNHDAMYWYRQDPGQGLRLIYYSQIVNDFQKGDIAEGYSVSREKKESFPLTVTSAQKNPTAFYLCATRRGFDYGYTFGSGTRLTVV.

The table lists this clonotype with many counts. J is TRBJ2-6 and V is TRBV5-4; TRBD1 is a possible D gene (5 bases). The germline V and J ends were trimmed by 5 bases and 0 bases, with 9 bases remaining between them. This CDR3 contains 15 residues. Germline V CDR1 and CDR2: SGHNT, YYREEE (reference sequence). This CDR3 is CASSLRGSGANVLTF. The CDR3, as DNA: TGTGCCAGCAGTTTAAGGGGCTCTGGGGCCAACGTCCTGACTTTC.

The chain couples TRBV9 to TRBJ1-3; D remains ambiguous. The V gene lost 3 bases and the J gene lost 11 bases, with 12 bases spanning the gap. The CDR3 spans 12 residues. CDR1 and CDR2 from the germline V gene are SGDLS and YYNGEE. The CDR3 reads CASSGSLRPIYF. The DNA of the CDR3 is TGTGCCAGCAGCGGTTCCCTCCGGCCCATATATTTT.

The CDR3 sequence is CASSQVIQEGYTF. The CDR3 DNA follows: TGCGCCAGCAGCCAAGTAATCCAGGAGGGCTACACCTTC. The genes are TRBV4-1 and TRBJ1-2; the D is unclear. From germline, CDR1 is MGHRA and CDR2 YSYEKL. The CDR3 spans 13 residues. Trimming stripped 1 base from V and 8 bases from J, with 11 bases between.

The chain combines TRBV20-1 with TRBJ2-7; weak D call: TRBD1 (6 bases). Germline CDR1 DFQATT, CDR2 SNEGSKA (reference sequence). The CDR3 length is 14 residues. V lost 6 bases and J 3 bases, leaving 18 bases between the germline ends. The CDR3, as DNA: TGCAGTGCCCCCCGAGTGGGGGCGGACTACGAGCAGTACTTC. The encoded protein is CSAPRVGADYEQYF.

This clonotype was seen a single time. The DNA of the CDR3 is TGCGCCAGCAAGCGTTCCCTCACAGATACGCAGTATTTT. Protein: CASKRSLTDTQYF. V and J are TRBV5-1 and TRBJ2-3; D is undetermined. Trimming pared 6 bases from V and 2 bases from J, leaving 10 bases between. This CDR3 is built from 13 residues. Germline V gene data show CDR1 as SGHRS and CDR2 as YFSETQ.

This clonotype was recorded many times. The chain combines TRBV28 with TRBJ1-5; TRBD1 matches at 8 bases. Germline values: CDR1 MDHEN, CDR2 SYDVKM. This CDR3 is 16 amino acids long. The ends lost 7 bases at V and 5 bases at J; junction bases unmatched: 13. CDR3 amino acids: CASNLLWDRNDQPQHF. DNA for the CDR3: TGTGCCAGCAACCTCCTATGGGACAGGAACGATCAGCCCCAGCATTTT.

The J gene is TRBJ2-7, the V gene TRBV11-3, with D possibly TRBD2 on 5 matching bases. CDR3 length equals 14 residues. Trimming removed 5 bases from V and 2 bases from J, with 13 bases in between. Germline V gives CDR1 SGHNT, CDR2 YENEEA. For the CDR3, the DNA is TGTGCCAGCAGCCCTAGACCGGGAACCTACGAGCAGTACTTC. Encoded protein: CASSPRPGTYEQYF.

This clonotype has at least ten counts. J is TRBJ1-2 and V is TRBV28, with D tentatively TRBD1 (6 bases). This CDR3 region has 13 residues. Germline V gene sequence: CDR1 MDHEN, CDR2 SYDVKM. V was trimmed by 4 bases and J by 4 bases, leaving 10 bases between them. The CDR3 DNA reads as TGTGCCAGCAGTTCGGGACATAGCTATGGCTACACCTTC. Amino acid sequence: CASSSGHSYGYTF.

The rearrangement uses TRBV4-1 and TRBJ1-5; no clear D gene. The CDR3 consists of 12 residues. Trimming removed 0 bases at V and 6 bases at J, with 3 bases between. The germline V gene encodes CDR1 MGHRA and CDR2 YSYEKL. CDR3 region: CASSQDSQPQHF. The CDR3 DNA is TGCGCCAGCAGCCAAGATAGTCAGCCCCAGCATTTT.

This clonotype came up many times. This sequence joins TRBV12-3 or TRBV12-4 and TRBJ1-1, with D possibly being TRBD1 (5 bases). V was clipped by 9 bases and J by 1 base, with 15 bases between them. The CDR3 consists of 14 residues. The CDR3 loop reads CASSPGRRNTEAFF. CDR3 bases: TGTGCCAGTAGCCCGGGACGGAGGAACACTGAAGCTTTCTTT.

This clonotype was seen only a few times. The chain employs TRBV28 and TRBJ2-2; 8 nucleotides match TRBD1. Losses at the gene ends were 9 bases for V and 6 bases for J; bases not matched to a gene: 15. Germline-derived CDR1 and CDR2 are MDHEN and SYDVKM. CDR3 length: 16 residues. CDR3 sequence reads: CASNPRGTGYSGELFF. The CDR3 coding sequence is TGTGCCAGTAACCCCCGGGGGACAGGTTATTCCGGGGAGCTGTTTTTT.

The chain combines TRBV7-2 with TRBJ2-7; D gene ambiguous. This CDR3 comprises 12 residues. V gave up 5 bases and J gave up 0 bases, with 5 bases separating them. Germline V lookup: CDR1 SGHTA, CDR2 FQGNSA. This CDR3 reads CASSDNSYEQYF. The CDR3 coding sequence is TGTGCCAGCAGCGACAACTCCTACGAGCAGTACTTC.